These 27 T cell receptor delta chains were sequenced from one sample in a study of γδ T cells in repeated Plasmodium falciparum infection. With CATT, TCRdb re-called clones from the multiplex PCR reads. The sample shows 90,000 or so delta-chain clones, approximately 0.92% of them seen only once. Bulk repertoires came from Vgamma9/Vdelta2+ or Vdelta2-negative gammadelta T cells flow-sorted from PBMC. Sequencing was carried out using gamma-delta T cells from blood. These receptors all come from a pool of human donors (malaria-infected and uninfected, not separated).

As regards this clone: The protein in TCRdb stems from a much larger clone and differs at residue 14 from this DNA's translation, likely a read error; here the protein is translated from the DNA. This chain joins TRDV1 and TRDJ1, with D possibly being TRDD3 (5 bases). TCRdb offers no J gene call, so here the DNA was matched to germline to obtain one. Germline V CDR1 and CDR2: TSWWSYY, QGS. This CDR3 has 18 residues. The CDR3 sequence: CALKKGGPPRPYTAKLIF. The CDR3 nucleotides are TGTGCTCTCAAAAAAGGGGGCCCCCCACGTCCGTACACCGCTAAACTCATCTTT.

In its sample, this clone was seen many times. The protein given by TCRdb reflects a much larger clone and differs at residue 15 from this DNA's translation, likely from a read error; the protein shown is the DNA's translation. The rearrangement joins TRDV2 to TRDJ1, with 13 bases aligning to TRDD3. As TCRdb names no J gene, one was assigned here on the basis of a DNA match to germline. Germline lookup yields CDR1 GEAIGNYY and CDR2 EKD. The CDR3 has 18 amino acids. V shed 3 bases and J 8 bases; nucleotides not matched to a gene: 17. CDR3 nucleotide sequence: TGTGCCTGTGACTCTTTACTGGGGGATACGCGTAAAGAGCTAAAACTCATCTTT. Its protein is CACDSLLGDTRKELKLIF.

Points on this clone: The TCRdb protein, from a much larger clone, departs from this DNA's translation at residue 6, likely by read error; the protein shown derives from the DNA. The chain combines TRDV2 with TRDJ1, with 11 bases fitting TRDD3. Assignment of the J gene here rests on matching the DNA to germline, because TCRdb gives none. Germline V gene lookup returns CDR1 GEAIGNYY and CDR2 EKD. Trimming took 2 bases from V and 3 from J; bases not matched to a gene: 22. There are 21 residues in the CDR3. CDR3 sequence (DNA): TGTGCCTGTGACATTCCAACTGCCAACCTACTGGGGGATAGACTACCCGATAAACTCATCTTT. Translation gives CACDIPTANLLGDRLPDKLIF.

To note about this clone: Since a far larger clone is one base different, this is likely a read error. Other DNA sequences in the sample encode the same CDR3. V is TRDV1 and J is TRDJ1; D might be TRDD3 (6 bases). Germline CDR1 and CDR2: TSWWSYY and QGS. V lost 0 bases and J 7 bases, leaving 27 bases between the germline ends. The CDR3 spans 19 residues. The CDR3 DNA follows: TGTGCTCTTGGGGAACTGGGGATCCCTACCGAATTAGGAAGGAGTAAACTCATCTTT. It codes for CALGELGIPTELGRSKLIF.

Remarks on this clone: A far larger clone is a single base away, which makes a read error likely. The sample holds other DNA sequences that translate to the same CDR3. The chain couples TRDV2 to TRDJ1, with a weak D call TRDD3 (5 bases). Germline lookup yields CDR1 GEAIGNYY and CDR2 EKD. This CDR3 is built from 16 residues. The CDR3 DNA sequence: TGTGCCTGTGACCCCGCTTGGGATGCAGGCACCGATAAACTAATCTTT. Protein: CACDPAWDAGTDKLIF.

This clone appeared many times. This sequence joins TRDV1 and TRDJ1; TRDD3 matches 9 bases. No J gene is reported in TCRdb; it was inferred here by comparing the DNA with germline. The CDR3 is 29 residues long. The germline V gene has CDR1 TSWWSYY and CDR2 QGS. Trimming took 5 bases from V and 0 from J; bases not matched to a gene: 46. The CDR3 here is CALGPEFPYTRYGPGDTDTREKYTDKLIF. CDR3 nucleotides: TGTGCTCTTGGGCCTGAATTCCCTTACACCCGCTACGGTCCGGGGGATACCGATACCCGCGAGAAGTACACCGATAAACTCATCTTT.

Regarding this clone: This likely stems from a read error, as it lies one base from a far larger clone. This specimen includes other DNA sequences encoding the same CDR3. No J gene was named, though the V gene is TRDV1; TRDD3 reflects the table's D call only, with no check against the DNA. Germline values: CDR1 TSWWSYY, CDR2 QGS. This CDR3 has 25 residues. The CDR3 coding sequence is TGTGCTCTTGGGGAAATTAGAAATCAGCCAGAAAGGGGCGTACTGGGGGATTTCCCCACCGATAAACTCATCTTC. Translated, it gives CALGEIRNQPERGVLGDFPTDKLIF.

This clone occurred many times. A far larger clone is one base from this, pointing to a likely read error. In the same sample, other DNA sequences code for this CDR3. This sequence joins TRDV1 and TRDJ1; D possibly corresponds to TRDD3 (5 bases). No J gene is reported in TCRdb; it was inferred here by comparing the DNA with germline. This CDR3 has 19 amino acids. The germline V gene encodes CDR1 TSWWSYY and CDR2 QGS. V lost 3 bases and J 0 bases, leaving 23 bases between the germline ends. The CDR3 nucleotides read TGTGCTCTTGGGGAGACGTGGGGTCCCTCAGGGAAGTACACCGATAAACTCATCTTT. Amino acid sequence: CALGETWGPSGKYTDKLIF.

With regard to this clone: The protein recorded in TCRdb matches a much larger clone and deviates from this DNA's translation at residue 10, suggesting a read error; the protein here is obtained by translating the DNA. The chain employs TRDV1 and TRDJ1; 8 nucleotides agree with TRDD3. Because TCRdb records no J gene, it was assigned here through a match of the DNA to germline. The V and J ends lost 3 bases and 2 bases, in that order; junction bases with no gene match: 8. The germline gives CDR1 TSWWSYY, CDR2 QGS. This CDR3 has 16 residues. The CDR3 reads CALGELNWGVTDKLIF. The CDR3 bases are TGTGCTCTTGGGGAGCTCAACTGGGGGGTAACCGATAAACTCATCTTT.

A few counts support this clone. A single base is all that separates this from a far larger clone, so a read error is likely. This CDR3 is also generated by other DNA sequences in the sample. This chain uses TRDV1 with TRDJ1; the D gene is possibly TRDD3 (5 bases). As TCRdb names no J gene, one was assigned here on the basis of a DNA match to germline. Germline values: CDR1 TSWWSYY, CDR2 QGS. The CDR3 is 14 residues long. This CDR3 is CALGEPELGDKLIF. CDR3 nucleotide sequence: TGTGCCCTTGGGGAACCGGAACTTGGCGATAAACTCATCTTT.

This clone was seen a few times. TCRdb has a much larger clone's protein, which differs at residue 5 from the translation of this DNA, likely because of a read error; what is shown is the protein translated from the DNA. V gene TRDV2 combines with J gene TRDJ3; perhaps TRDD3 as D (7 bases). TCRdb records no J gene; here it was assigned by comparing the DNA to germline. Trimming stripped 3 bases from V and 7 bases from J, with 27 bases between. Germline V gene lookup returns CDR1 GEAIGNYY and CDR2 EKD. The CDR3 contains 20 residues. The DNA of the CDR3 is TGTGCCTGTGACGCCTTAGGACTGGGGAAAATAGCAAGAGACACCCGACAGATGTTTTTC. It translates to CACDALGLGKIARDTRQMFF.

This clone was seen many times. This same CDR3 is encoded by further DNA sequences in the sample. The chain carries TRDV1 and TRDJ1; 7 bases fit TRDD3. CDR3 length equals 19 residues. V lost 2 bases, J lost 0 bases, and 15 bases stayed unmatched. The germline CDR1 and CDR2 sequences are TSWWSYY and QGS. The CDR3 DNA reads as TGTGCTCTTGGGGAAGCCTCACCGTACGGGGGGATGTACACCGATAAACTCATCTTT. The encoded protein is CALGEASPYGGMYTDKLIF.

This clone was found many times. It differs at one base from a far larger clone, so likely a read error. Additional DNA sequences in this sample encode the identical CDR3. The CDR3 nucleotides are TGTGCCTGTGACACGGGTGGGGCCCTTAGCTCCTGGGACACCCGACAGATGTTCTTC. Translation gives CACDTGGALSSWDTRQMFF. The chain has TRDV2 and TRDJ3; perhaps TRDD3 as D (5 bases). Per germline, CDR1 GEAIGNYY and CDR2 EKD. This CDR3 has 19 residues.

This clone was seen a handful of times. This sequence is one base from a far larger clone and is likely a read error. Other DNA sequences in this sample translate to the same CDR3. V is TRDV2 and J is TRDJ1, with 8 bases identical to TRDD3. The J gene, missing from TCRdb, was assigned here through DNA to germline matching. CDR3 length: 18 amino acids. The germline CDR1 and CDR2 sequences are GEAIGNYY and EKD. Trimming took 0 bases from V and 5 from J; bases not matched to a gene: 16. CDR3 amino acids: CACDTVGTGGLQRDKLIF. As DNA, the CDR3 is TGTGCCTGTGACACCGTCGGTACTGGGGGCCTGCAGAGGGATAAACTCATCTTT.

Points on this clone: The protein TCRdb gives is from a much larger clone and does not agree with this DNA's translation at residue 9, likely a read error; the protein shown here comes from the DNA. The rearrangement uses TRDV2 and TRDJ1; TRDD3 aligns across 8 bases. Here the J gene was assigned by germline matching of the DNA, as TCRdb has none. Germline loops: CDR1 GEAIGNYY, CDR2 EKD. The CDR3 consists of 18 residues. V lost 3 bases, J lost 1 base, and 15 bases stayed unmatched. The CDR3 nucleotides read TGTGCCTGTGACCCCGTACTGGGGGGTAAACTCTCCACCGATAAACTCATCTTT. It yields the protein CACDPVLGGKLSTDKLIF.

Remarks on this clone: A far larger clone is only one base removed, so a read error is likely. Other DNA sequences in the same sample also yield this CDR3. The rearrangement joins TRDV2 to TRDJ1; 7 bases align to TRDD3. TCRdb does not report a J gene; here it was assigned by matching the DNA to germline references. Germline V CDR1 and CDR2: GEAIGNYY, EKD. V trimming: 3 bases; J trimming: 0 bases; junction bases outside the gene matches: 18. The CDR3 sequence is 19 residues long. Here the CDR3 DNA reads TGTGCCTGTGACTCTGACTCTTCTGGGGGGCCGGTGTACACCGATAAACTCATCTTT. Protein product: CACDSDSSGGPVYTDKLIF.

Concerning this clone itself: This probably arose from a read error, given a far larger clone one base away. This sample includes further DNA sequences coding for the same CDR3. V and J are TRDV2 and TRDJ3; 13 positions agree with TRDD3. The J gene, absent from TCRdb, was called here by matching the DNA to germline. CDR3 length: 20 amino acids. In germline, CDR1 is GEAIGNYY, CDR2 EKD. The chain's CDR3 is CACDKVLGDTSSWDTRQMFF. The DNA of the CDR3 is TGTGCCTGCGACAAAGTACTGGGGGATACGAGCTCCTGGGACACCCGACAGATGTTTTTC.

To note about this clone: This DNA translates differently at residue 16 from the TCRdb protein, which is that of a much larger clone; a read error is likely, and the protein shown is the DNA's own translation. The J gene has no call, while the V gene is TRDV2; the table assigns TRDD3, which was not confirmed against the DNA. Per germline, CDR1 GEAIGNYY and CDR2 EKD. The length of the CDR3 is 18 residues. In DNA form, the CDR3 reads TGTGCCTGTGACACCGTTTCCACTGGGGGATACGCCGGCGATAAACCCATCTTT. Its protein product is CACDTVSTGGYAGDKPIF.

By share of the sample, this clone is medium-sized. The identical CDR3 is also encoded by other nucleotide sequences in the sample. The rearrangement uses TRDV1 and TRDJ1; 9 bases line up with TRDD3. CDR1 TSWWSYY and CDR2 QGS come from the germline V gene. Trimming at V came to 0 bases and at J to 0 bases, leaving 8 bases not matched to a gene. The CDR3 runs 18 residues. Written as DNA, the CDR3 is TGTGCTCTTGGGGAACTAGCCCCTGGGGGATTGTACACCGATAAACTCATCTTT. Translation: CALGELAPGGLYTDKLIF.

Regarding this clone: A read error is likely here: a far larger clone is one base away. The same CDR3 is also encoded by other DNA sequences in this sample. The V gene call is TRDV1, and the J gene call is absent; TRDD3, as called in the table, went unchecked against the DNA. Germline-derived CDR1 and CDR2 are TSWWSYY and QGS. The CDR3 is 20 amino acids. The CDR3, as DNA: TGTGCTCTTGGGACCAGCAACTACGTGCCCTGGGGGATCCCCACCGATAAACTCATCTTC. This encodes CALGTSNYVPWGIPTDKLIF.

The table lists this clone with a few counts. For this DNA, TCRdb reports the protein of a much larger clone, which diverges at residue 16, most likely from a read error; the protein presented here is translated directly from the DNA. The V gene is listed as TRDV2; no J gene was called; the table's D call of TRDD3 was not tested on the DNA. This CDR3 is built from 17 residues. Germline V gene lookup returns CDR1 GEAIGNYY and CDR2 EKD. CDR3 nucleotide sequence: TGTGCCTGTGACACCGGAGGCTGGGGATTCAACACCGATAAACTCACCTTT. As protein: CACDTGGWGFNTDKLTF.

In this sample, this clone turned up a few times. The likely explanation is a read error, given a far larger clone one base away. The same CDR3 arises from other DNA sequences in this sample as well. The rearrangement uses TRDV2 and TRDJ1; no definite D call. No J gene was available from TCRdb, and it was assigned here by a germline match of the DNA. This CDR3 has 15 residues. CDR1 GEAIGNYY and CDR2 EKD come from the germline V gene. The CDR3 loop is CACDTVGAYTDKLIF. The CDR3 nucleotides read TGTGCCTGCGACACCGTCGGGGCGTACACCGATAAACTCATCTTT.

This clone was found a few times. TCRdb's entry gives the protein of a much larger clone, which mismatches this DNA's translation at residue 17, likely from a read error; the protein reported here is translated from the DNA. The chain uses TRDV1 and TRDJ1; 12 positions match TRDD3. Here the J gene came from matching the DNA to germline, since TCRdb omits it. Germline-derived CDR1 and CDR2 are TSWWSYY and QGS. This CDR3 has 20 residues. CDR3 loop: CALGELADLDTGGYTDELIF. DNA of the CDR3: TGTGCTCTTGGGGAACTAGCAGATCTCGATACTGGGGGATACACCGATGAACTCATCTTT.

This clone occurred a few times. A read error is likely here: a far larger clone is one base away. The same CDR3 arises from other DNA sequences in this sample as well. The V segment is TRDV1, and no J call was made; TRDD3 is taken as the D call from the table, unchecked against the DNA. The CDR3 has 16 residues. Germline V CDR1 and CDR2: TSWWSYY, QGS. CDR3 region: CALGELAYRTGGRLIF. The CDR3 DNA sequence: TGTGCTCTTGGGGAACTCGCGTACCGTACCGGGGGCCGCCTCATCTTT.

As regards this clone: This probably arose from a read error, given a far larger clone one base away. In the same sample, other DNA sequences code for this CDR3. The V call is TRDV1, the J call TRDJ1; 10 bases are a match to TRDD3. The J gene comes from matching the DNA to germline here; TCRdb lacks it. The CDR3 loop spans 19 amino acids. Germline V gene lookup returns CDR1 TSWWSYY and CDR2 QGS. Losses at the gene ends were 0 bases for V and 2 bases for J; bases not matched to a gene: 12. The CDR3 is CALGELPYWGMKRTDKLIF. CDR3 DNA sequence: TGTGCTCTTGGGGAACTTCCGTACTGGGGGATGAAACGGACCGATAAACTCATCTTT.

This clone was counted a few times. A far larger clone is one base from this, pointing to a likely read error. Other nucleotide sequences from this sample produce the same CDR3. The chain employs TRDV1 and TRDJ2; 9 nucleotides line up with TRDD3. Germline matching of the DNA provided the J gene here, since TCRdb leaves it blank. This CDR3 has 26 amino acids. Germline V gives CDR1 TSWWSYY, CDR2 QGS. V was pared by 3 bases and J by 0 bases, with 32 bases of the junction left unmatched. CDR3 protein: CALGELALPMKLGDSPSLALTAQLFF. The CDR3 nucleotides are TGTGCTCTTGGGGAGCTAGCGCTTCCTATGAAGCTGGGGGATTCTCCTTCCTTAGCTTTGACAGCACAACTCTTCTTT.

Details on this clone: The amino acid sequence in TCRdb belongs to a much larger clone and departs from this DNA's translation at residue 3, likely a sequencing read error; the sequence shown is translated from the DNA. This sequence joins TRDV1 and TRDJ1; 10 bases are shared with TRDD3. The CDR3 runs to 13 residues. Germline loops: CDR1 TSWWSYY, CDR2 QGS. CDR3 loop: CAIGEELGDELIF. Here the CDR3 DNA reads TGTGCTATTGGGGAAGAACTGGGGGATGAACTCATCTTT.